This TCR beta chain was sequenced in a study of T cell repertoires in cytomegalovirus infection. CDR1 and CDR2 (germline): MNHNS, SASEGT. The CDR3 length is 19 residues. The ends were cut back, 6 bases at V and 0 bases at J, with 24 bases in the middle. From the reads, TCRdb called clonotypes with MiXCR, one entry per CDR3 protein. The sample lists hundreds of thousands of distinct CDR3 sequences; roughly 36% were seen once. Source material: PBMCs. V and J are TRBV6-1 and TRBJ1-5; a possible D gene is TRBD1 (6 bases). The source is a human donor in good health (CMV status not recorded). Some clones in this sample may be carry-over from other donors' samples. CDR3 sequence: CASSPVFGTLGNSNQPQHF. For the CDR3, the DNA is TGTGCCAGCAGCCCAGTCTTCGGGACACTCGGAAATAGCAATCAGCCCCAGCATTTT.